This is a list of T cell receptor beta chains from one sample in a study of patients and donors after allogeneic stem cell transplantation. One entry per CDR3 protein, called by TCRdb with MiXCR from the RT-PCR reads. The sample lists roughly 250,000 distinct CDR3 sequences, roughly 13% occurring once. The sequenced material came from blood, either unsorted or a sorted T cell fraction (not recorded which). Receptors originate from a human donor who was either an allogeneic HSCT recipient or a stem cell or donor lymphocyte infusion donor (not recorded which). It is not recorded whose cells these are; they may come from a transplant donor. The CDR3 runs from the conserved cysteine through the conserved F or W. Each record gives: J gene, V gene, D gene, clone size, CDR3 protein, CDR3 DNA. The D gene is left open where the match is weak. Size values are once, few and many counts, or a class for expanded clones, and some rows have none.

TRBJ1-1,TRBV6-4,NA,few,CASRTTSGNTEAFF,TGTGCCAGCCGAACCACGTCTGGGAACACTGAAGCTTTCTTT
TRBJ1-2,TRBV7-2,NA,many,CASSSTGYTF,TGTGCCAGCAGCTCCACTGGCTACACCTTC
TRBJ1-2,TRBV6-5,NA,few,CASSSFSGADYGYTF,TGTGCCAGCAGTTCTTTCTCGGGAGCCGACTATGGCTACACCTTC
TRBJ1-4,TRBV2,NA,NA,CASSPREKLFF,TGTGCCAGCAGTCCTAGAGAAAAACTGTTTTTT
TRBJ1-1,TRBV15,NA,many,CATSRAQGGTEAFF,TGTGCCACCAGCAGAGCTCAGGGAGGCACTGAAGCTTTCTTT
TRBJ2-3,TRBV7-2,TRBD2,few,CASSLDTSGGSTDTQYF,TGTGCCAGCAGCTTAGACACTAGCGGGGGCAGCACAGATACGCAGTATTTT
TRBJ2-1,TRBV2,NA,few,CASSELQGGINEQFF,TGTGCCAGCAGTGAATTGCAGGGTGGGATCAATGAGCAGTTCTTC
TRBJ2-5,TRBV6-5,TRBD2,NA,CASSSPFGVAGGSQETQYF,TGTGCCAGCAGTTCCCCCTTCGGGGTAGCGGGAGGAAGCCAAGAGACCCAGTACTTC
TRBJ1-4,TRBV2,NA,many,CASTLREKLFF,TGTGCCAGCACCCTACGGGAAAAACTGTTTTTT
TRBJ2-2,TRBV11-2,NA,few,CASSSGPGRLVGELFF,TGTGCCAGCAGCTCGGGGCCGGGACGGCTAGTAGGGGAGCTGTTTTTT
TRBJ1-5,TRBV5-1,NA,NA,CASSEGPSPSQPQHF,TGCGCCAGCAGCGAAGGGCCCTCCCCCAGCCAGCCCCAGCATTTT
TRBJ2-1,TRBV12-3/TRBV12-4,NA,NA,CASTQGYLGEQFF,TGTGCCAGCACCCAGGGTTACCTCGGTGAGCAGTTCTTC
TRBJ1-2,TRBV6-2/TRBV6-3,TRBD1,NA,CASRPGTGDYGYTF,TGTGCCAGCAGGCCCGGGACAGGGGACTATGGCTACACCTTC
TRBJ1-1,TRBV20-1,NA,NA,CSARKGGNTEAFF,TGCAGTGCTAGGAAAGGGGGAAACACTGAAGCTTTCTTT
TRBJ1-2,TRBV14,TRBD1,few,CASSHDRVYGYTF,TGTGCCAGCAGCCATGACAGGGTCTATGGCTACACCTTC
TRBJ1-5,TRBV20-1,NA,NA,CSATWAADQPQHF,TGCAGTGCTACTTGGGCGGCGGATCAGCCCCAGCATTTT
TRBJ1-6,TRBV4-2,NA,many,CASSQEMADYNSPLHF,TGTGCCAGCAGCCAAGAGATGGCTGATTATAATTCACCCCTCCACTTT
TRBJ2-7,TRBV7-9,NA,many,CASSLVSGPEQYF,TGTGCCAGCAGCTTAGTCTCGGGCCCCGAGCAGTACTTC
TRBJ2-3,TRBV11-2,NA,few,CASSLQGLHTDTQYF,TGTGCCAGCAGCTTACAAGGTCTCCACACAGATACGCAGTATTTT
TRBJ2-5,TRBV15,NA,NA,CATSRDGPQYF,TGTGCCACCAGCAGAGATGGACCCCAGTACTTC
TRBJ2-7,TRBV20-1,TRBD1,NA,CSADGGGQGSEQYF,TGCAGTGCTGATGGAGGGGGACAGGGTAGCGAGCAGTACTTC
TRBJ1-2,TRBV20-1,NA,few,CSASRGSYGYTF,TGCAGTGCTAGTAGAGGGAGTTATGGCTACACCTTC
TRBJ2-7,TRBV6-2/TRBV6-3,NA,few,CASSYRTLGEQYF,TGTGCCAGCAGTTACCGGACTTTAGGGGAGCAGTACTTC
TRBJ2-5,TRBV11-3,TRBD1,many,CASSPGQMGETQYF,TGTGCCAGCAGCCCGGGACAGATGGGAGAGACCCAGTACTTC
TRBJ2-5,TRBV10-3,NA,NA,CAISVGTRGNLQETQYF,TGTGCCATCAGTGTGGGCACCCGGGGAAACCTCCAAGAGACCCAGTACTTC
TRBJ2-5,TRBV5-1,NA,NA,CASSSGQMWTETQYF,TGCGCCAGCAGCTCCGGACAGATGTGGACGGAGACCCAGTACTTC
TRBJ2-5,TRBV30,NA,few,CAWSLKGRETQYF,TGTGCCTGGAGTTTAAAGGGAAGGGAGACCCAGTACTTC
TRBJ2-7,TRBV6-2/TRBV6-3,NA,few,CASYTPGLGHEQYF,TGTGCCAGTTACACTCCGGGACTTGGCCACGAGCAGTACTTC
TRBJ2-1,TRBV5-1,NA,NA,CASSFGFGGINVGEQFF,TGCGCCAGCAGCTTCGGTTTCGGCGGGATCAATGTAGGGGAGCAGTTCTTC
TRBJ1-5,TRBV20-1,NA,NA,CSARSGRGIGPQHF,TGCAGTGCCCGTTCGGGCAGGGGAATCGGGCCCCAGCATTTT
TRBJ1-1,TRBV9,TRBD1,few,CASSPTTGNLNTEAFF,TGTGCCAGCAGCCCCACGACAGGGAACTTAAACACTGAAGCTTTCTTT
TRBJ2-5,TRBV6-1,NA,few,CASNTGFGGGGETQYF,TGTGCCAGCAACACTGGATTCGGGGGAGGGGGAGAGACCCAGTACTTC
TRBJ1-6,TRBV28,NA,NA,CASTLPGQGSPLHF,TGTGCCAGCACTCTCCCGGGACAAGGATCACCCCTCCACTTT
TRBJ2-5,TRBV20-1,TRBD2,NA,CSARAGLAGLQETQYF,TGCAGTGCTAGAGCGGGACTAGCGGGCCTGCAAGAGACCCAGTACTTC
TRBJ1-5,TRBV12-5,TRBD1,NA,CASGLSGGTQPQHF,TGTGCTAGTGGTTTGTCAGGGGGCACTCAGCCCCAGCATTTT
TRBJ2-1,TRBV10-2,TRBD2,NA,CASSGLASYNEQFF,TGCGCCAGCAGTGGACTAGCCTCCTACAATGAGCAGTTCTTC
TRBJ1-2,TRBV7-8,TRBD1,NA,CASRRDRDYGYTF,TGTGCCAGCAGAAGGGACAGGGACTATGGCTACACCTTC
TRBJ2-3,TRBV6-1,TRBD1,few,CASRLTGVSTDTQYF,TGTGCCAGCAGGCTGACAGGGGTCAGCACAGATACGCAGTATTTT
TRBJ2-5,TRBV3-1,NA,NA,CASSQVDGETQYF,TGTGCCAGCAGCCAAGTCGACGGAGAGACCCAGTACTTC
TRBJ1-2,TRBV20-1,NA,few,CSARDPWGDYGYTF,TGCAGTGCTAGAGATCCATGGGGCGACTATGGCTACACCTTC
TRBJ2-7,TRBV5-1,TRBD2,many,CASSEGFIGGGAYEQYF,TGCGCCAGCAGTGAGGGATTTATCGGCGGGGGGGCCTACGAGCAGTACTTC
TRBJ2-7,TRBV6-1,TRBD1,NA,CASSTGTGWYEQYF,TGTGCCAGCAGCACCGGGACAGGGTGGTACGAGCAGTACTTC
TRBJ1-1,TRBV6-8,NA,NA,CASSYGGGNTEAFF,TGTGCCAGCAGTTATGGCGGGGGAAACACTGAAGCTTTCTTT
TRBJ1-3,TRBV20-1,NA,many,CSARTEGYTIYF,TGCAGTGCTAGGACGGAGGGATACACCATATATTTT
TRBJ2-2,TRBV7-3,NA,few,CASSSSASNTGELFF,TGTGCCAGCAGCTCCTCGGCCTCCAACACCGGGGAGCTGTTTTTT